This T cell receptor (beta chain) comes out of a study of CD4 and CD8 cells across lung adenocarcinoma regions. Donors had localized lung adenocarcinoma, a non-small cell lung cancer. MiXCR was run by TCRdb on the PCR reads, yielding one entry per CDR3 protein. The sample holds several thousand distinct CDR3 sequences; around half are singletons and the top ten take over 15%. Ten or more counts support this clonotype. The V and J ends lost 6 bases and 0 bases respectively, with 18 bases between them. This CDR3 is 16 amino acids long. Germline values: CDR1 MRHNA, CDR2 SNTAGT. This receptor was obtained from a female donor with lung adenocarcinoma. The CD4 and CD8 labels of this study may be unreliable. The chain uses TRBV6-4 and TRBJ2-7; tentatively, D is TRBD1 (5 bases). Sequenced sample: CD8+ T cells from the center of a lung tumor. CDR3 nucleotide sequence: TGTGCCAGCAGGGTCCTCGACACAACAGGCTCCTACGAGCAGTACTTC. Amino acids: CASRVLDTTGSYEQYF.